The clone carrying this TCR beta chain was picked up one time. What it binds is unknown. This specimen comes from a study of OX40 agonist ivuxolimab in advanced cancers. Study information: Ivuxolimab doses were 0.01, 0.1, 0.3, 1.5, 3 or 10 mg/kg every 2 weeks. Three patients responded partially, comprising one with hepatocellular carcinoma and two with cutaneous melanoma. Study-wide findings and caveats: Among the nonresponders, some also had low normalized T-cell clonal expansion. Among T cells, CD8+ cells averaged more expanded clones than CD4+ cells.

J was trimmed by 6 bases and V by 4 bases; bases with no gene match: 11. Germline V CDR1 and CDR2: MNHEY, SVGAGI. There are 15 residues in the CDR3. Assay used: immunoSEQ multiplex PCR; TCRdb lists only in-frame clones, some missing. The sample has about 89,000 clones, just over 90% seen once. V is TRBV6-5 and J is TRBJ2-7, with 8 bases lining up with TRBD2. Sample: CD4+ or CD8+ T cells sorted from blood, taken in a trial of the OX40 agonist ivuxolimab. The sequence came from an adult with an advanced solid tumor such as melanoma, head and neck, liver or kidney cancer. The DNA for the CDR3 is TGTGCCAGCAGTTCCCCAGCGGGGGTCCTAGCCGAGCAGTACTTC. It is translated as CASSSPAGVLAEQYF.